This T cell receptor beta chain is from a study of T cell responses to AZD1222 COVID-19 vaccine. Germline V gene data show CDR1 as MNHEY and CDR2 as SMNVEV (reference sequence). The CDR3 loop spans 14 amino acids. V was trimmed by 2 bases and J by 4 bases, leaving 9 bases between them. Libraries were prepared by immunoSEQ multiplex PCR; TCRdb keeps only in-frame clonotypes and omits some of them. The repertoire has about 210,000 clones, approximately 92% of them found once; the top ten carry over 1%. This TCR came from an adult in good health. Source: peripheral blood, taken on day 0 of AZD1222 vaccination. The J gene is TRBJ1-5, the V gene TRBV27; the D is unclear. CDR3 nucleotides: TGTGCCAGCAGTTTAAATTCGGGGAATCAGCCCCAGCATTTT. Translation gives CASSLNSGNQPQHF.